Ten or more counts support the clone carrying this T cell receptor beta chain. Its antigen remains unknown. From RNA, the CDR3 regions of TCR beta chains were amplified and sequenced. Scientists carried out first-round RT-PCR using HTBI primers and then a second-round multiplex PCR. TCRdb recomputed calls from the multiplex PCR reads with MiXCR, one row per CDR3 protein. The sample includes approximately 700,000 distinct CDR3 sequences, 35% to 45% of them seen just once. Each diagnosis was determined on the basis of clinical symptoms, serum thyroxine, TRAb, thyroid ultrasound and orbital computed tomography. The source of the sample is a study of Graves' ophthalmopathy and Graves' hyperthyroidism. Study in general: Before any treatment was given, at initial diagnosis, peripheral blood was collected. Overall study results and limits: Ophthalmopathy progression was predicted by the model at 55% to 71% sensitivity and 72.22% specificity.

CDR3 length equals 14 residues. Trimming took 6 bases from V and 0 from J, leaving 12 bases between them. Germline-derived CDR1 and CDR2 are SNHLY and FYNNEI. V is TRBV2 and J is TRBJ2-7; D possibly matches TRBD1 or TRBD2 (5 bases each). The sample was peripheral blood. The clonotype originates from an adult man with Graves' ophthalmopathy. CDR3 sequence reads: CASSPGRSSYEQYF. CDR3 DNA sequence: TGTGCCAGCAGCCCGGGACGCAGCTCCTACGAGCAGTACTTC.